This passage covers 16 T cell receptor beta chains from one sample sequenced in a study of shared clonotypes between healthy human individuals. The repertoire was sequenced with immunoSEQ multiplex PCR; TCRdb's copy has only in-frame clones and lacks some. This table holds under 2,000,000 clones, about 95% found once. The naive CD8 population came from CD45RO-negative cells selected for CCR7, without terminally differentiated effector memory CD45RA+ cells. The sequencing input was naive CD8+ T cells sorted from blood. The source is a man aged 18 to 29 in good health.

The chain employs TRBV2 and TRBJ2-7, with 9 positions matching TRBD2. The CDR3 runs 15 residues. Germline V gene data show CDR1 as SNHLY and CDR2 as FYNNEI. Trimming cost V 6 bases and J 0 bases; bases outside gene matches: 6. The CDR3 sequence is CASRAASGISYEQYF. In DNA, the CDR3 is TGTGCCAGCAGGGCGGCTAGCGGGATCTCCTACGAGCAGTACTTC.

This clone occurred once. The CDR3 DNA reads TGTGCCTGGAGTCAGGGCACTAGCGGTAAGCAGTACTTC. This encodes CAWSQGTSGKQYF. The chain couples TRBV30 to TRBJ2-7, with 8 nucleotides matching TRBD2. Trimming removed 2 bases from V and 8 bases from J; junction bases left unmatched: 8. CDR1 is GTSNPN, CDR2 SVGIG, per germline (reference sequence). There are 13 residues in the CDR3.

Concerning this clone itself: It is unclear where the CDR3 begins or ends on the DNA, so no DNA is shown, and the CDR3 is as TCRdb lists it. The V call is TRBV5-6, the J call TRBJ1-2; the table's D call TRBD1 went unverified against the DNA. CDR1 and CDR2 (germline): SGHDT, YYEEEE. The CDR3 is made up of 13 amino acids, end residues included. CDR3: CASSFGQGSFDTF.

This CDR3 is CASSLAPGGESPADTQYF. CDR3 DNA: TGTGCCAGCAGCTTAGCCCCCGGGGGGGAGAGCCCCGCAGATACGCAGTATTTT. The chain is built from TRBV7-9 and TRBJ2-3; TRBD2 matches at 8 bases. Unmatched junction bases numbered 12, after V lost 0 bases and J lost 4 bases. Germline CDR1 reads SEHNR; CDR2 reads FQNEAQ (reference sequence). There are 18 residues in the CDR3.

V and J are TRBV2 and TRBJ2-7; D ambiguous. The CDR3 is made up of 16 amino acids. Trimming cost V 6 bases and J 0 bases, with 18 bases left between them. Germline CDR1 is SNHLY and CDR2 is FYNNEI. The CDR3 nucleotides are TGTGCCAGCAGGGGCAGGATGTCTTCAAGCTCCTACGAGCAGTACTTC. Encoded protein: CASRGRMSSSSYEQYF.

The V gene is TRBV13, the J gene TRBJ1-6; D unresolved. Between the trimmed V and J ends, which lost 1 base and 3 bases, there was a span of 4 bases. The CDR3 has 14 residues. Germline loops: CDR1 PRHDT, CDR2 FYEKMQ (reference sequence). The CDR3 is CASSLVGYNSPLHF. In DNA, the CDR3 is TGTGCCAGCAGCTTAGTAGGCTATAATTCACCCCTCCACTTT.

CDR3 nucleotide sequence: TGTGCCAGCAGCGCGGTTACAGGGGGCTATGGCTACACCTTC. Protein sequence: CASSAVTGGYGYTF. J is TRBJ1-2 and V is TRBV9; TRBD1 agrees at 8 bases. Germline loops: CDR1 SGDLS, CDR2 YYNGEE. The junction had 5 bases not matched to a gene; V was cut back by 3 bases and J by 4 bases. The CDR3 consists of 14 residues.

A remark on this clone: Other nucleotide sequences in the sample specify the same CDR3. The gene calls are TRBV6-1 and TRBJ1-2, with TRBD1 matching 7 bases. The germline V gene encodes CDR1 MNHNS and CDR2 SASEGT. Unmatched junction bases numbered 5, after V lost 9 bases and J lost 4 bases. There are 12 residues in the CDR3. CDR3 bases: TGTGCCAGTCGGCAGGGGGGCTATGGCTACACCTTC. It encodes CASRQGGYGYTF.

Comments on this clone: This sample also contains other DNA sequences that code for the same CDR3. The chain combines TRBV7-8 with TRBJ1-1, with D unclear. The CDR3 covers 12 residues. Trimming took 5 bases from V and 5 from J, leaving 9 bases between them. Germline CDR1 and CDR2: SGHVS and FQNEAQ. The CDR3 bases are TGTGCCAGCAGCCTGGGCGCGACTGAAGCTTTCTTT. The encoded protein is CASSLGATEAFF.

The gene calls are TRBV6-5 and TRBJ2-3; D might be TRBD2 (5 bases). The CDR3 has 16 residues. V was cut by 0 bases and J by 1 base, with 11 bases left in between. Germline V CDR1 and CDR2: MNHEY, SVGAGI. The CDR3, as DNA: TGTGCCAGCAGTTACTCGATGGCGGGCCGCACAGATACGCAGTATTTT. This sequence encodes CASSYSMAGRTDTQYF.

The gene calls are TRBV18 and TRBJ1-4; D not certain. The length of the CDR3 is 17 residues. With 0 bases removed from V and 0 bases from J, the gap between germline ends came to 11 bases. Germline CDR1 KGHSH, CDR2 LQKENI. CDR3 sequence: CASSPPRDQATNEKLFF. Written as DNA, the CDR3 is TGTGCCAGCTCACCACCGCGCGACCAAGCAACTAATGAAAAACTGTTTTTT.

V and J are TRBV5-1 and TRBJ1-4; D is ambiguous. CDR1 is SGHRS, CDR2 YFSETQ, per germline. The CDR3 consists of 14 residues. With 4 bases removed from V and 4 bases from J, the gap between germline ends came to 11 bases. CDR3 residues: CASSPTANNEKLFF. DNA for the CDR3: TGCGCCAGCAGCCCTACGGCCAATAATGAAAAACTGTTTTTT.

In its sample, this clone was seen once. This chain connects TRBV27 to TRBJ2-7, with D perhaps assigned TRBD1 or TRBD2 (6 bases each). In germline, CDR1 is MNHEY, CDR2 SMNVEV (reference sequence). CDR3 length equals 15 residues. Trimming took off 5 bases at V and 9 bases at J, with 23 bases between the two ends. Here the CDR3 DNA reads TGTGCCAGCAGTCCCTCCTGGGGGGCGATGAGGAGGCAGTACTTC. Encoded protein: CASSPSWGAMRRQYF.

This sequence joins TRBV2 and TRBJ1-4; D not resolved. Per the germline V gene, CDR1 is SNHLY and CDR2 is FYNNEI. This CDR3 is built from 14 residues. V lost 1 base and J 0 bases, leaving 3 bases between the germline ends. The CDR3 DNA sequence: TGTGCCAGCAGTGAAGAATCAACTAATGAAAAACTGTTTTTT. Amino acid sequence: CASSEESTNEKLFF. The full variable domain, in which reference TRBV2 and TRBJ1-4 provide the parts outside the CDR3, is EPEVTQTPSHQVTQMGQEVILRCVPISNHLYFYWYRQILGQKVEFLVSFYNNEISEKSEIFDDQFSVERPDGSNFTLKIRSTKLEDSAMYFCASSEESTNEKLFFGSGTQLSVL.

V gene TRBV2 combines with J gene TRBJ1-1, with D maybe TRBD1 (5 bases). The CDR3 runs 14 residues. CDR1 is SNHLY, CDR2 FYNNEI, per germline. V dropped 8 bases and J dropped 0 bases, with 13 bases sitting between them. The CDR3: CASLNQGMNTEAFF. CDR3 nucleotides: TGTGCCAGCTTAAATCAGGGAATGAACACTGAAGCTTTCTTT.

The rearrangement links TRBV18 to TRBJ2-2; no clear D gene. V was trimmed by 6 bases and J by 0 bases, leaving 14 bases between them. The CDR3 has 16 amino acids. From germline, CDR1 is KGHSH and CDR2 LQKENI. CDR3: CASSDGFAANTGELFF. In DNA, the CDR3 is TGTGCCAGCTCGGATGGGTTCGCCGCGAACACCGGGGAGCTGTTTTTT.